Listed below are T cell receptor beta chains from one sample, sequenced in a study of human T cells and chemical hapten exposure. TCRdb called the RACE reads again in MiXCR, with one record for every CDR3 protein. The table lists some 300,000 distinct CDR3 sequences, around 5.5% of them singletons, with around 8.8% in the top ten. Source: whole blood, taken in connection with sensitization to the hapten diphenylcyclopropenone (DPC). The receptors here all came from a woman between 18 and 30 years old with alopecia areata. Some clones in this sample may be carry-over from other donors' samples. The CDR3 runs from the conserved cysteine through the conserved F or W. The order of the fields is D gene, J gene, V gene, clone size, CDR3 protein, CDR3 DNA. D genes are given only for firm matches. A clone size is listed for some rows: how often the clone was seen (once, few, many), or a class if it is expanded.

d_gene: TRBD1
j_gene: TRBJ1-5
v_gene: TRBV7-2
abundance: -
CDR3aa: CASSSRGRSTQPQHF
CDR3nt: TGTGCCAGCAGCTCCAGGGGGCGGTCGACTCAGCCCCAGCATTTT

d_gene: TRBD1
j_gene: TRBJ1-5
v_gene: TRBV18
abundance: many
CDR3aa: CASSDGTGGNQPQHF
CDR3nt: TGTGCCAGCTCTGACGGGACAGGGGGCAATCAGCCCCAGCATTTT

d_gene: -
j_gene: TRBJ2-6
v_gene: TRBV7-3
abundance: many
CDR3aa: CASSSTSSGANVLTF
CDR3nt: TGTGCCAGCAGCTCTACTAGCTCTGGGGCCAACGTCCTGACTTTC

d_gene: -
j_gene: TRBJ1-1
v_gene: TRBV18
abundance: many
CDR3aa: CASSPTDPNTEAFF
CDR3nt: TGTGCCAGCTCACCAACGGACCCGAACACTGAAGCTTTCTTT

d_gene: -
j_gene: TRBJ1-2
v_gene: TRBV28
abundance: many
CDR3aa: CASSLSRSYGYTF
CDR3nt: TGTGCCAGCAGTTTATCCAGATCTTATGGCTACACCTTC

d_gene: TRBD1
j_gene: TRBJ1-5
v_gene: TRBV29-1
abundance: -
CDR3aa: CSAGTGQGNQPQHF
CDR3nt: TGCAGCGCCGGGACAGGGCAAGGCAATCAGCCCCAGCATTTT

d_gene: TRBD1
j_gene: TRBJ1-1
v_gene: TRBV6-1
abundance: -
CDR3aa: CASSERTGTGNTEAFF
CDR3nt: TGTGCCAGCAGTGAAAGGACCGGGACAGGGAACACTGAAGCTTTCTTT

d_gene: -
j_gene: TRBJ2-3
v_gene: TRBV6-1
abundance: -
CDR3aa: CASKPAESTDTQYF
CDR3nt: TGTGCCAGCAAGCCAGCGGAGAGCACAGATACGCAGTATTTT

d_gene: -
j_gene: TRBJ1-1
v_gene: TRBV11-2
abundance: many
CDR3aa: CASSINQGMTHSAFF
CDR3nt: TGTGCCAGCAGCATAAATCAAGGAATGACTCATAGTGCTTTCTTT

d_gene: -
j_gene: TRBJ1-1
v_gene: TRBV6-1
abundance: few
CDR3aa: CASTPVMNTEAFF
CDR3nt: TGTGCCAGCACCCCAGTGATGAACACTGAAGCTTTCTTT

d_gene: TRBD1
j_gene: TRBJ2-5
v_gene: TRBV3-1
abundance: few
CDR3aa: CASSRLIQGAFETQYF
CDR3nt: TGTGCCAGCAGCCGTTTGATTCAGGGGGCGTTTGAGACCCAGTACTTC

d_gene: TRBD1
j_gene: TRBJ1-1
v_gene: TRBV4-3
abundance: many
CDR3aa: CASSQGRTGGAGTAFF
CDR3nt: TGCGCCAGCAGCCAAGGTCGGACAGGGGGCGCCGGGACAGCTTTCTTT

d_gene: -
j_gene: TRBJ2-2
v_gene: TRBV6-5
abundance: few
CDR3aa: CASSYAGGTAANTGELFF
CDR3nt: TGTGCCAGCAGTTACGCTGGGGGGACAGCCGCGAACACCGGGGAGCTGTTTTTT

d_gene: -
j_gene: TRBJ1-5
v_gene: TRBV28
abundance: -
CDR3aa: CASRPPNRPRVFRGQPQHF
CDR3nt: TGTGCCAGCAGACCTCCAAATCGGCCCAGGGTCTTTCGGGGTCAGCCCCAGCATTTT

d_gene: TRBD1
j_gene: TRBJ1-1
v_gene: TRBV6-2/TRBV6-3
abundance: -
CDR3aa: CANRGPITEAFF
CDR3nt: TGTGCCAACAGGGGCCCAATCACTGAAGCTTTCTTT

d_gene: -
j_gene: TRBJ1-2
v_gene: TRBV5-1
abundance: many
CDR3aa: CASSWDPEGGYTF
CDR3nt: TGCGCCAGCAGCTGGGATCCTGAAGGTGGCTACACCTTC

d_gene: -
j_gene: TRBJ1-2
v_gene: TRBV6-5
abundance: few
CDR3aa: CASSYQAEDGYTF
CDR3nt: TGTGCCAGCAGTTACCAGGCGGAGGATGGCTACACCTTC

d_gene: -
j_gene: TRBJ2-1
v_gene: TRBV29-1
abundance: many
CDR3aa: CSGEGTNEQFF
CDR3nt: TGCAGCGGTGAGGGTACAAATGAGCAGTTCTTC

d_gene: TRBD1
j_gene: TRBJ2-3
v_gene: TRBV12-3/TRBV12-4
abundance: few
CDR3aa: CASSLTGGGTDTQYF
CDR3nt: TGTGCCAGCAGTTTAACAGGGGGCGGCACAGATACGCAGTATTTT

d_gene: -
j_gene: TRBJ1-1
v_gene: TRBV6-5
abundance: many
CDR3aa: CASSRPGQPYAEAFF
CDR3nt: TGTGCCAGCAGCCGCCCGGGCCAACCGTACGCTGAAGCTTTCTTT

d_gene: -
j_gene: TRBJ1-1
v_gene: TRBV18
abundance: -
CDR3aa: CASRPVGGDTEAFF
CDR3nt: TGTGCCAGCCGCCCGGTGGGGGGAGACACTGAAGCTTTCTTT

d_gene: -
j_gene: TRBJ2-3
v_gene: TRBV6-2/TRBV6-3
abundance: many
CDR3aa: CASSYVRRTDTQYF
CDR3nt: TGTGCCAGCAGTTACGTCCGCCGCACAGATACGCAGTATTTT